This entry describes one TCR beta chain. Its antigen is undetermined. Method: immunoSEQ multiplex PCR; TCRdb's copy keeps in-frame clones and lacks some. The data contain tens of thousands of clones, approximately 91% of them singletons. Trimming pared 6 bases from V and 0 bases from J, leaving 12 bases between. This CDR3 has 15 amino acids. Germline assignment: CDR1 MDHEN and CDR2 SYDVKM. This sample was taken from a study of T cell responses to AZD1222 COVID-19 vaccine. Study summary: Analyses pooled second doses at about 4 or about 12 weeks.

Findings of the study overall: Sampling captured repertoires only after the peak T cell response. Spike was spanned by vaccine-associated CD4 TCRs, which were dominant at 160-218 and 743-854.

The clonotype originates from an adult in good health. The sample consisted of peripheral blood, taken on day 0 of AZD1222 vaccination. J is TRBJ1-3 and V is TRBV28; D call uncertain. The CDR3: CASSPLVSSGNTIYF. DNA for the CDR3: TGTGCCAGCAGCCCCCTCGTCAGCTCTGGAAACACCATATATTTT. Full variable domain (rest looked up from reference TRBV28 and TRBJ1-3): DVKVTQSSRYLVKRTGEKVFLECVQDMDHENMFWYRQDPGLGLRLIYFSYDVKMKEKGDIPEGYSVSREKKERFSLILESASTNQTSMYLCASSPLVSSGNTIYFGEGSWLTVV.